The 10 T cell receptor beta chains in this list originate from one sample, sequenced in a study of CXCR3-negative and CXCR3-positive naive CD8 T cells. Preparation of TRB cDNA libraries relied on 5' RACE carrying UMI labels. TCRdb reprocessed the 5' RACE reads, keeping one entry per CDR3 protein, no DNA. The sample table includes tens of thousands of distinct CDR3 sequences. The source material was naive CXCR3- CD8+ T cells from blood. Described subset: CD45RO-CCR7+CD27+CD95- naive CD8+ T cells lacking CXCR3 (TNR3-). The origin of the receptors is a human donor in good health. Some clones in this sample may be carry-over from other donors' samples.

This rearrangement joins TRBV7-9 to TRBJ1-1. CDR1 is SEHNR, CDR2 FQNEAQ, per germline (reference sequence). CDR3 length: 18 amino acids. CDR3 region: CASTLRIRTGTENTEAFF.

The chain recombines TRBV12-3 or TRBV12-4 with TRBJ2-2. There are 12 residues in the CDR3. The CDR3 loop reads CASTLIPGELFF.

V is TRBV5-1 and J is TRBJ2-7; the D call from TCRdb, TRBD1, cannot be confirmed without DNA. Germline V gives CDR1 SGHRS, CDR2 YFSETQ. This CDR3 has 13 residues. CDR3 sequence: CASSWETDYEQYF.

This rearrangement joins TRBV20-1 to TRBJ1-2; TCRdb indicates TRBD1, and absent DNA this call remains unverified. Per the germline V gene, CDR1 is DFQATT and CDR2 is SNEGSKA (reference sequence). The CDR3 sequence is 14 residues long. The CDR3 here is CSLTDRASDYGYTF.

CDR3 loop: CASSLGPLAYNEQFF. The chain uses TRBV27 and TRBJ2-1; TCRdb lists TRBD2, though no DNA is available to test this call. Germline V gives CDR1 MNHEY, CDR2 SMNVEV (reference sequence). This CDR3 comprises 15 residues.

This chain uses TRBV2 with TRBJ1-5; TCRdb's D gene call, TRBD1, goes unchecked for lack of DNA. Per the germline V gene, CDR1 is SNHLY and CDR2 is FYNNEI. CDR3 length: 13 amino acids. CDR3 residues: CASSEARGQPQHF.

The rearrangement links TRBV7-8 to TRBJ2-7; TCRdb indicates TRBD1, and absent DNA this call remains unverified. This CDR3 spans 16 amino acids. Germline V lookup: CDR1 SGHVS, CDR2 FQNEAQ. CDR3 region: CASSRLISGAGYEQYF.

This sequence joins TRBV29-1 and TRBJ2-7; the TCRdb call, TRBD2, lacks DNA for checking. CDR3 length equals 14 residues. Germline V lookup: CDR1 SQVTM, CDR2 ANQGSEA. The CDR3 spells CSVEGGGGAYEQYF.

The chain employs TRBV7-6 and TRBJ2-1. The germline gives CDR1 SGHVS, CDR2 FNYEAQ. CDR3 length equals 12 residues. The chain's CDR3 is CASSPHGNEQFF.

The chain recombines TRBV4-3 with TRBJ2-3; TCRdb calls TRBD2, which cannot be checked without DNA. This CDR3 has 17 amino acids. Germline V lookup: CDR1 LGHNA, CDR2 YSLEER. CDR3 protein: CASSQQWERGLTDTQYF.